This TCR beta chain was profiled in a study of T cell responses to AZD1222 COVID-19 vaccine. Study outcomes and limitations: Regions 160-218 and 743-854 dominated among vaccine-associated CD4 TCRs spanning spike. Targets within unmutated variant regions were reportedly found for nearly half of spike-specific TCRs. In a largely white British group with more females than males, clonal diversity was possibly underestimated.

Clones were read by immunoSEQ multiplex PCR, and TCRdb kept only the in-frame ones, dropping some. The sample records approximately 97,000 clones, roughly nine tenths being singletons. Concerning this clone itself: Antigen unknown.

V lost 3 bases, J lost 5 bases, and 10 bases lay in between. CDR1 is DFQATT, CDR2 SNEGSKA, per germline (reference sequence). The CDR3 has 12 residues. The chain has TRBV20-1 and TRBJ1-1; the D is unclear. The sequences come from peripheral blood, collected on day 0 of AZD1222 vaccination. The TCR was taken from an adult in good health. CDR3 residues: CSASGPYTEAFF. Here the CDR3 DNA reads TGCAGTGCTAGTGGCCCCTATACTGAAGCTTTCTTT.